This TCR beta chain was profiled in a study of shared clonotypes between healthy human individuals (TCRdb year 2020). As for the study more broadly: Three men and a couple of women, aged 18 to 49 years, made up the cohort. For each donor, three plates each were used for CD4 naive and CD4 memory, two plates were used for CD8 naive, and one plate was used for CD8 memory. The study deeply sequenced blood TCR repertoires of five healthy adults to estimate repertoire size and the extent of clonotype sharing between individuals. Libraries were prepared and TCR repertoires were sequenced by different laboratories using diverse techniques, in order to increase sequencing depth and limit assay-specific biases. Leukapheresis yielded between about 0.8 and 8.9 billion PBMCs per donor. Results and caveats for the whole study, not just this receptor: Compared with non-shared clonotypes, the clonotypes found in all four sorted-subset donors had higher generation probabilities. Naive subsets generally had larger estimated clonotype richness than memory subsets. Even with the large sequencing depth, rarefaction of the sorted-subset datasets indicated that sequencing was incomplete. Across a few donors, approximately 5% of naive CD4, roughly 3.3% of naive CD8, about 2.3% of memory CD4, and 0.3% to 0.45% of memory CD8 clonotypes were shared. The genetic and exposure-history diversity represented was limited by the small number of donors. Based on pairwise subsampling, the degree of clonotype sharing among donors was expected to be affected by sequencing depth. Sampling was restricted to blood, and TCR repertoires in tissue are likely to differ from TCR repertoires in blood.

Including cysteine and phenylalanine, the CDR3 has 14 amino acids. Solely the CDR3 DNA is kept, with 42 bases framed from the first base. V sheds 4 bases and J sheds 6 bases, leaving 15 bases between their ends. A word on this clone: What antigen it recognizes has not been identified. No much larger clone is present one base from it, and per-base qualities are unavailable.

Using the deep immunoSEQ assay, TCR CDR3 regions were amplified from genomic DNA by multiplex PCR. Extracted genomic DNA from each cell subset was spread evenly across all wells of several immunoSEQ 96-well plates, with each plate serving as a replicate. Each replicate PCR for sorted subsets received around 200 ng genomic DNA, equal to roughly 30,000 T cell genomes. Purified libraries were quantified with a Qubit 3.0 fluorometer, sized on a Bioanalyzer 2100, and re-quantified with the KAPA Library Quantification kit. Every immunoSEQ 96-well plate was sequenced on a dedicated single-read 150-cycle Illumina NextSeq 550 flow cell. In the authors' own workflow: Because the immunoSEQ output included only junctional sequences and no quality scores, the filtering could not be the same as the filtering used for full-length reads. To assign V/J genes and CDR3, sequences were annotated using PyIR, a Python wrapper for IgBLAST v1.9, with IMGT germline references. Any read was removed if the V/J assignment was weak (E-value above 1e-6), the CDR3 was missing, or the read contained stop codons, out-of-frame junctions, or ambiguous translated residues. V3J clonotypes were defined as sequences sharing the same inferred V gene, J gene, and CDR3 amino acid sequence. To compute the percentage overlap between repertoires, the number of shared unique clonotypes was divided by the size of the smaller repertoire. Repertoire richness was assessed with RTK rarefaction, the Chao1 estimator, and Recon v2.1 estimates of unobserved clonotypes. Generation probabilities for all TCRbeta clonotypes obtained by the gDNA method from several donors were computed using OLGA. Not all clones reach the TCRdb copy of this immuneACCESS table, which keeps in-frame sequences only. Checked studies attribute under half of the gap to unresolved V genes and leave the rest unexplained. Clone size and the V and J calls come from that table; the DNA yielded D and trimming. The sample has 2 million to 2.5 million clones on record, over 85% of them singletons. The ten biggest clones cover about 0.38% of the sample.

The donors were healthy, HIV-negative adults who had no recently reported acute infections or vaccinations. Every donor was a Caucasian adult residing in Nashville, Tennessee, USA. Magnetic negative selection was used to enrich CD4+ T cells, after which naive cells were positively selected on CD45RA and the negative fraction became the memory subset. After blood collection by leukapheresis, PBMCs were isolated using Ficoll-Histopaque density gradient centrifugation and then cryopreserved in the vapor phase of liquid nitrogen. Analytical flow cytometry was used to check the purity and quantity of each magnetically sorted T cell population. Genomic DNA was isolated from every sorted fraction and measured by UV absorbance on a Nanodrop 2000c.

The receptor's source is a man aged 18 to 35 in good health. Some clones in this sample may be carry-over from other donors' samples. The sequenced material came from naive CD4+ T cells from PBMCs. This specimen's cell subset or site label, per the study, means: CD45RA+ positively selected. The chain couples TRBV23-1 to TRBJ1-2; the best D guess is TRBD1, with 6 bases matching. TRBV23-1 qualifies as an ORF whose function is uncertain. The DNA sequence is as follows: TGCGCCAGCAGTCGACGGAGACAGGAGGATGGCTACACCTTC. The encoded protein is CASSRRRQEDGYTF.